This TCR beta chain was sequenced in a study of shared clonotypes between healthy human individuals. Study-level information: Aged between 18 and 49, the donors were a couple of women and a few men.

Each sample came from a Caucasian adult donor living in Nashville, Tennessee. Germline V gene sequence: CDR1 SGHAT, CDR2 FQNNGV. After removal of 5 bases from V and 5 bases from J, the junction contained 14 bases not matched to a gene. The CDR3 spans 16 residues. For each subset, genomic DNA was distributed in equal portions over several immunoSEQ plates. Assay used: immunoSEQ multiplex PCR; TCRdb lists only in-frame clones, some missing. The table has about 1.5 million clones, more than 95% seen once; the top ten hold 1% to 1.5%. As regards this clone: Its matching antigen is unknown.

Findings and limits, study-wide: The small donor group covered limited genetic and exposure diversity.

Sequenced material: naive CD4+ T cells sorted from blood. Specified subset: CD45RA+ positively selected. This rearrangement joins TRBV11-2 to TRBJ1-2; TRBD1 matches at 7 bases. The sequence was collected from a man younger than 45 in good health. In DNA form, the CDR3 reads TGTGCCAGCAGCCGGACAGGCCTAACCCCATCATATGGCTACACCTTC. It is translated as CASSRTGLTPSYGYTF.